Described below is a single T cell receptor beta chain sequence and its context. The antigen is unknown. These data are taken from a study of cytomegalovirus exposure and HLA in healthy donors. The PCR contained 60 Vbeta and 13 Jbeta primers. The data were produced by immunoSEQ multiplex PCR, yet TCRdb's version contains in-frame clones alone and is incomplete. The sample holds over 150,000 clones, about 71% seen once. Trimming removed 5 bases from V and 0 bases from J, with 7 bases in between. The V gene's germline CDR1 is SEHNR and CDR2 FQNEAQ (reference sequence). There are 13 residues in the CDR3. General observations from the study: Many donors carried some public TCRs, although rarity characterized most TCR sequences. Further analysis was carried out later, and it showed several of the most significant clusters appearing linked to common viral pathogens.

The TCR originated in a woman aged 40 to 50 in good health and CMV-seropositive. The chain has TRBV7-9 and TRBJ1-1; D gene unclear. Sequences were obtained from PBMCs. The CDR3 nucleotides are TGTGCCAGCAGCCTATCGTTGAACACTGAAGCTTTCTTT. Its translation: CASSLSLNTEAFF. Drawing the rest from reference TRBV7-9 and TRBJ1-1, the complete variable domain is DTGVSQNPRHKITKRGQNVTFRCDPISEHNRLYWYRQTLGQGPEFLTYFQNEAQLEKSRLLSDRFSAERPKGSFSTLEIQRTEQGDSAMYLCASSLSLNTEAFFGQGTRLTVV.